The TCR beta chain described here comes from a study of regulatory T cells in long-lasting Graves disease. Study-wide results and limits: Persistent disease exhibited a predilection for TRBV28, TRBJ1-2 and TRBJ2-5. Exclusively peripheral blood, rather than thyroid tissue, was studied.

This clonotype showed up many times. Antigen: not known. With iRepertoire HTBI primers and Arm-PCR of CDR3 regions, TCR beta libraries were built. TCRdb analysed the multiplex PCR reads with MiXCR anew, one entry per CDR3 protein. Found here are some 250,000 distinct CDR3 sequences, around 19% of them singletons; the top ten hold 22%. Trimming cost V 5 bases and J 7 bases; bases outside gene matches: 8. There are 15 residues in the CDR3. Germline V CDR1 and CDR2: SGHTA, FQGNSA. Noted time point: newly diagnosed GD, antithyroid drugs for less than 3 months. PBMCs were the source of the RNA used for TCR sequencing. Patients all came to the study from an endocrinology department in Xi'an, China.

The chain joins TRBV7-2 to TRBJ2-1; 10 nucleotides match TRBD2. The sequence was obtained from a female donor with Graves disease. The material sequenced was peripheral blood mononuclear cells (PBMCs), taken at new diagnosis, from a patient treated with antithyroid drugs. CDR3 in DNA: TGTGCCAGCAGCACTCTAGCGGGAGATATAAATGAGCAGTTCTTC. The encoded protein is CASSTLAGDINEQFF. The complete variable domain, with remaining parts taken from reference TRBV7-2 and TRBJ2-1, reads GAGVSQSPSNKVTEKGKDVELRCDPISGHTALYWYRQSLGQGLEFLIYFQGNSAPDKSGLPSDRFSAERTGGSVSTLTIQRTQQEDSAVYLCASSTLAGDINEQFFGPGTRLTVL.